This T cell receptor beta chain was recovered during a study of OX40 agonist ivuxolimab in advanced cancers. Study information: Patients assigned to dose escalation were diagnosed with hepatocellular carcinoma, melanoma, renal cell or head and neck cancer. Participants, roughly 80% male, averaged 60 years of age, ranging from roughly 23 to 80.

Germline values: CDR1 LNHDA, CDR2 SQIVND (reference sequence). J was trimmed by 3 bases and V by 3 bases; bases with no gene match: 1. This CDR3 is 15 amino acids long. Researchers took blood at baseline, on cycle 4 day 1, and on cycle 7 day 1. The table came from immunoSEQ multiplex PCR; TCRdb's copy has only in-frame clones and leaves some out. The table shows some 130,000 clones, with just over 90% occurring only once. This material consisted of CD4+ or CD8+ T cells sorted from blood, taken in a trial of the OX40 agonist ivuxolimab. The receptor comes from an adult with an advanced solid tumor such as melanoma, head and neck, liver or kidney cancer. This chain links TRBV19 with TRBJ2-7; 14 nucleotides match TRBD2. CDR3 sequence: CASSIGTSGSYEQYF. The CDR3 bases are TGTGCCAGTAGTATTGGGACTAGCGGGAGCTACGAGCAGTACTTC.